Each of the 10 T cell receptor beta chains below was sequenced from the same sample in a study of beta chain features in type 1 diabetes. Expressed TCRB transcripts were sequenced because the isolated RNA had all been reverse transcribed beforehand. The repertoire was sequenced with immunoSEQ multiplex PCR; TCRdb's copy has only in-frame clones and lacks some. The sample consists of 450,000 to 550,000 clones, approximately 30% of them appearing once. The sequenced sample consisted of naive CD4+ T cells from blood. These receptors were collected from a man between 18 and 35 years old in good health.

This clone was seen a few times. The J gene is TRBJ2-7, the V gene TRBV28; TRBD2 agrees at 13 bases. Trimming removed 8 bases from V and 2 bases from J; junction bases left unmatched: 6. This CDR3 is built from 15 residues. CDR1 is MDHEN and CDR2 is SYDVKM in the germline V gene. The chain's CDR3 is CASGELAGGPYEQYF. CDR3 DNA sequence: TGTGCCAGCGGGGAACTAGCGGGAGGGCCCTACGAGCAGTACTTC.

CDR3 residues: CASSLGPGRTQYF. DNA for the CDR3: TGTGCCAGCAGTCTCGGACCCGGACGGACCCAGTACTTC. V and J are TRBV2 and TRBJ2-5; D gene ambiguous. V lost 5 bases and J lost 7, with 14 bases in between. The germline V gene encodes CDR1 SNHLY and CDR2 FYNNEI. The CDR3 runs 13 residues.

V and J are TRBV28 and TRBJ1-5, with a possible D match to TRBD1 (6 bases). The ends were cut back, 6 bases at V and 1 base at J, with 13 bases in the middle. This CDR3 is 15 amino acids long. Germline assignment: CDR1 MDHEN and CDR2 SYDVKM. As DNA, the CDR3 is TGTGCCAGCAGCCCCTTACAGGGAAGCAATCAGCCCCAGCATTTT. It yields the protein CASSPLQGSNQPQHF.

This clone was detected a few times. The V and J genes are TRBV7-2 and TRBJ2-5, with no clear D. The CDR3 is made up of 15 amino acids. Trimming took off 4 bases at V and 2 bases at J, with 14 bases between the two ends. The V gene's germline CDR1 is SGHTA and CDR2 FQGNSA. CDR3 coding DNA: TGTGCCAGCAGCTCTGCAGGTCTGGGGCAAGAGACCCAGTACTTC. Amino acid sequence: CASSSAGLGQETQYF.

The rearrangement joins TRBV7-9 to TRBJ1-2, with D possibly matching TRBD1 (5 bases). Germline V gene lookup returns CDR1 SEHNR and CDR2 FQNEAQ (reference sequence). V lost 7 bases to trimming and J lost 4 bases, with 16 bases between them. The CDR3 covers 14 residues. CDR3 in amino acids: CASTVTNQGYGYTF. The CDR3 region has the DNA TGTGCCAGCACCGTCACGAACCAGGGCTATGGCTACACCTTC.

The CDR3 region is CAWSGVPPGKPYEQYF. The CDR3 DNA sequence: TGTGCCTGGAGTGGTGTACCTCCGGGAAAGCCCTACGAGCAGTACTTC. The rearrangement joins TRBV30 to TRBJ2-7; D perhaps matches TRBD2 (5 bases). CDR3 length: 16 amino acids. V was trimmed by 1 base and J by 2 bases, leaving 18 bases between them. The germline CDR1 and CDR2 sequences are GTSNPN and SVGIG (reference sequence).

V usage is TRBV4-2 and J usage is TRBJ2-3; D uncertain. Trimming removed 4 bases from V and 0 bases from J, with 20 bases in between. The CDR3 is 18 residues long. The germline V gene has CDR1 LGHNA and CDR2 YNFKEQ. The CDR3 spells CASSLPAKGTLSTDTQYF. CDR3 sequence (DNA): TGTGCCAGCAGCCTCCCGGCTAAGGGAACCCTAAGCACAGATACGCAGTATTTT.

This clone was seen a few times. The chain joins TRBV5-6 to TRBJ2-3, with D uncertain. The germline gives CDR1 SGHDT, CDR2 YYEEEE. V shed 4 bases and J shed 6 bases, with 9 bases lying between them. This CDR3 is built from 12 residues. This chain's CDR3 is CASSHGADTQYF. In nucleotides, the CDR3 is TGTGCCAGCAGCCACGGCGCGGATACGCAGTATTTT.

To note about this clone: This specimen includes other DNA sequences encoding the same CDR3. The V gene is TRBV9, the J gene TRBJ2-1; the D is unclear. The CDR3 loop spans 14 amino acids. Germline V lookup: CDR1 SGDLS, CDR2 YYNGEE. Trimming took off 0 bases at V and 4 bases at J, with 8 bases between the two ends. The CDR3, as DNA: TGTGCCAGCAGCGTAGTCGGGTCGTACAATGAGCAGTTCTTC. As protein: CASSVVGSYNEQFF.

This clone showed up just a few times. This sequence joins TRBV7-2 and TRBJ2-1; 7 bases match TRBD2. Germline lookup yields CDR1 SGHTA and CDR2 FQGNSA. V lost 5 bases, J lost 0 bases, and 7 bases stayed unmatched. The CDR3 has 16 amino acids. The CDR3 is CASSPSSGSSYNEQFF. CDR3 coding DNA: TGTGCCAGCAGCCCCTCTAGCGGCAGCTCCTACAATGAGCAGTTCTTC.